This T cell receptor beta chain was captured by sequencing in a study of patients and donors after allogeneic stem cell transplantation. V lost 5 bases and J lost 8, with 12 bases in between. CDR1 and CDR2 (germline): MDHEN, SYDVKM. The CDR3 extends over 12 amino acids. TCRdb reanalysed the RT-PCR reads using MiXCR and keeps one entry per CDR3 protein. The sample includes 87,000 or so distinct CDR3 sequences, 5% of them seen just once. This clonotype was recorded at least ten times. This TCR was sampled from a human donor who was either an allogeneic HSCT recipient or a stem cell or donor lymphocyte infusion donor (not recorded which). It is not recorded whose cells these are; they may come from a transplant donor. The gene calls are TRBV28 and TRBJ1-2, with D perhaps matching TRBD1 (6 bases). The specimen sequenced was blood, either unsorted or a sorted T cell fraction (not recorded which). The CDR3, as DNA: TGTGCCAGCAGTATGACAGGCCTAGGCTACACCTTC. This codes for CASSMTGLGYTF.